This TCR beta chain comes out of a study of T cells in localized non-small cell lung cancer (dated by TCRdb to the early 2020s). With respect to the entire study: Comparing tumors with uninvolved tumor-adjacent lungs, the study looked at the T cell repertoires of around 250 patients with early-stage NSCLC. The cohort was made up of fewer than 250 treatment-naive NSCLC patients whose localized lung tumors had been resected. NSCLC patients had a mean age of approximately 70 years, and 129 were male and 85 to 110 female.

TCR beta CDR3 regions were sequenced from DNA using the immunoSEQ Assay. The study's processing was this. T cell density was computed as TCR beta template counts normalized to usable DNA estimated by amplifying housekeeping genes. Richness was estimated using the preseqR package, with extrapolation to 400,000 templates for PBMC samples and to 120,000 templates for tissue samples. Clonality was defined by subtracting Pielou's evenness from one. Tissue-enriched TCRs were identified through differential abundance testing performed on productive amino-acid clonotypes, with a minimum total count of 5 and an alpha of 0.1. The Jaccard Index and the Morisita Overlap Index were used to measure how much the repertoires overlapped between compartments. GLIPH clustered TCR beta CDR3s with public tetramer-defined viral CDR3s; viral motifs required at least three viral sequences plus V-gene enrichment. Here the immuneACCESS table is served through TCRdb, limited to in-frame sequences with V and J called. Missing clones are a known gap in these copies; in checked studies unresolved V genes cover under half, and the rest lacks a known reason. D and trimming were read from the DNA, whereas the V and J calls and clone size are those reported in that table. For this sample there are approximately 47,000 clones; around 87% appear just once. The ten largest clones capture 2% to 3% of the sample.

Remarks on this clone: Its recognized antigen is unknown. No quality values exist for individual bases; no much larger clone is one base distant.

Study-wide conclusions, independent of this receptor: Because the study design was exploratory, TCR variables were selected using unadjusted p-values without false-discovery rate correction. Of the top 100 tumor clones, a median of roughly 53 were detected in paired uninvolved adjacent lung; under 35 were also among that lung's top 100. Because multi-region tumor sequencing was not performed, intratumor heterogeneity could not be ruled out. Longer overall survival was associated with higher blood T cell density, whereas shorter survival was associated with higher adjacent-lung clonality. Uninvolved tumor-adjacent lung showed the highest T cell clonality, higher than tumor, which suggests more focused antigenic responses in the uninvolved tumor-adjacent lung.

At diagnosis, peripheral blood, uninvolved tumor-adjacent lung and tumor were collected and were preserved as a mix of fresh-frozen and FFPE material. For TCR repertoire profiling, the blood samples were analyzed as peripheral blood mononuclear cells. This TCR came from a man between 40 and 69 years old with stage II lung adenocarcinoma. This specimen consisted of PBMCs, obtained before any cancer treatment.

CDR3 loop: CAWRSVGFYGYTF. The sequence in DNA is TGTGCCTGGAGGTCGGTAGGGTTCTATGGCTACACCTTC. The V gene is TRBV30 and the J gene is TRBJ1-2; the D gene assignment is ambiguous. V sheds 3 bases and J sheds 4 bases, leaving 12 bases between their ends. Per the germline V gene (reference sequence), GTSNPN is the CDR1 and SVGIG is the CDR2. The CDR3, from cysteine to phenylalanine, totals 13 residues. The sequence is cut down to CDR3 DNA, 39 bases in frame from base 1.